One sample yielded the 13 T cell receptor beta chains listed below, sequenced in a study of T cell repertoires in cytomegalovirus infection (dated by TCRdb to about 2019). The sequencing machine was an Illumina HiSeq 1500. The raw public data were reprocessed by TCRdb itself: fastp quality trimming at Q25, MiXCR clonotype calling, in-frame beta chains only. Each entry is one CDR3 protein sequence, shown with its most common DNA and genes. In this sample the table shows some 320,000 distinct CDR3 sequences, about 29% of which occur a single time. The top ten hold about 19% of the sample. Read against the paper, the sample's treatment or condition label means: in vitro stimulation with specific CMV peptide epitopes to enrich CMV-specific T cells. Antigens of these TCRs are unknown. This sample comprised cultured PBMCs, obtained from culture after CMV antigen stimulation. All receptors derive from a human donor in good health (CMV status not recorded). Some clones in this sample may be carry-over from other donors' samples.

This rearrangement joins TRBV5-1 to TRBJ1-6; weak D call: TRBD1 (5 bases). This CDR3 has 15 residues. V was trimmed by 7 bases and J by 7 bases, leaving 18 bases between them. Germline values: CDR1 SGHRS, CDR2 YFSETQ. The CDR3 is CASRGDTGPNSPLHF. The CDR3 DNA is TGCGCCAGCCGGGGGGATACGGGACCGAATTCACCCCTCCACTTT.

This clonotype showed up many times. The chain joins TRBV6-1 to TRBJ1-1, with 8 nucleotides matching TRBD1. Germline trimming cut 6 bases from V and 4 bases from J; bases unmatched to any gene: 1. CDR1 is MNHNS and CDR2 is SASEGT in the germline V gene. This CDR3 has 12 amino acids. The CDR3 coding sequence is TGTGCCAGCAGGACAGGGGTCACTGAAGCTTTCTTT. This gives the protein CASRTGVTEAFF.

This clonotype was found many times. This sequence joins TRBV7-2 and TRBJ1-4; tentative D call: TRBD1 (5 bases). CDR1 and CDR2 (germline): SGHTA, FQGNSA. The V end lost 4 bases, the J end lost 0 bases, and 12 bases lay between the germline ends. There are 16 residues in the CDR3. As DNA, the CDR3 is TGTGCCAGCAGCTCCGGTATGACAGCAACTAATGAAAAACTGTTTTTT. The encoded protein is CASSSGMTATNEKLFF.

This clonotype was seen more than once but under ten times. CDR3 DNA: TGTGCCAGCAGTTGGGGGGACCAGTATGGCTACACCTTC. It encodes CASSWGDQYGYTF. The chain is built from TRBV27 and TRBJ1-2, with a possible D match to TRBD1 (5 bases). V was pared by 4 bases and J by 5 bases, with 11 bases between. The length of the CDR3 is 13 residues. CDR1 MNHEY and CDR2 SMNVEV come from the germline V gene (reference sequence).

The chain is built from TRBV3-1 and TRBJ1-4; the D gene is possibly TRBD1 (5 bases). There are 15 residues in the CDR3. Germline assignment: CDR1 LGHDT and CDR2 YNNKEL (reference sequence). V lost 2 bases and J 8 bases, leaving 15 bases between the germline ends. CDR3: CASSQTRGPGEKLFF. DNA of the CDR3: TGTGCCAGCAGCCAAACCCGGGGACCGGGGGAAAAACTGTTTTTT.

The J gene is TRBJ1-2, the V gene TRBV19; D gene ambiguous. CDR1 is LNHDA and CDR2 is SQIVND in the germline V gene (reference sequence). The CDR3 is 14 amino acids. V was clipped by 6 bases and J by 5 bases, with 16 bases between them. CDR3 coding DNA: TGTGCCAGTAGCCCGTTTGGTCGGGGATATGGCTACACCTTC. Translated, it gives CASSPFGRGYGYTF.

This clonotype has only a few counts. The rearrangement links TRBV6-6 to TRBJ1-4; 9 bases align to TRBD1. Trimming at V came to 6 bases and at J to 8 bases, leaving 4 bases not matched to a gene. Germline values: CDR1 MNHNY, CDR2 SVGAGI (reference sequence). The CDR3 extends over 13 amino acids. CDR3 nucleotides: TGTGCCAGCAGAGACAGGGGGGGCGAAAAACTGTTTTTT. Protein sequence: CASRDRGGEKLFF.

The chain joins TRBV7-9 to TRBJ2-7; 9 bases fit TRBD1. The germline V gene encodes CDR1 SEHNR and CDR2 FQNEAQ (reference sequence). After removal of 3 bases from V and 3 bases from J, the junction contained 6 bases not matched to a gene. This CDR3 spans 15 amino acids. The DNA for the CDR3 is TGTGCCAGCAGCTTTCCAGGACAGGGGAACTACGAGCAGTACTTC. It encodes CASSFPGQGNYEQYF.

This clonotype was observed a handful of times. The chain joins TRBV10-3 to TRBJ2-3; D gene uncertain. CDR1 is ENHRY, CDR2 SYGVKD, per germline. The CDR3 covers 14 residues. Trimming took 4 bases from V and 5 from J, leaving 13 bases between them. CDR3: CAISGGEVRDTQYF. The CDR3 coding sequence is TGTGCCATCAGTGGTGGCGAGGTGAGAGATACGCAGTATTTT.

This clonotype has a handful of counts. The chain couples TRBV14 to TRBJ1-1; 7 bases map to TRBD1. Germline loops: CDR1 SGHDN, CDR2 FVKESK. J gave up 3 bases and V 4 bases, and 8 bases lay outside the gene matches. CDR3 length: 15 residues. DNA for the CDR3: TGTGCCAGCAGCCTTAGACAGGGAGGAGACACTGAAGCTTTCTTT. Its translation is CASSLRQGGDTEAFF.

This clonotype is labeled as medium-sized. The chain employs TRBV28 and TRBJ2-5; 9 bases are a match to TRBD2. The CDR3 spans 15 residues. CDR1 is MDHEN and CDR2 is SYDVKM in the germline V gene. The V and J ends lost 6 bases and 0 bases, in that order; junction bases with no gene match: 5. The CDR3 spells CASSPSGAYQETQYF. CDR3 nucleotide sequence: TGTGCCAGCAGCCCTAGCGGGGCGTACCAAGAGACCCAGTACTTC. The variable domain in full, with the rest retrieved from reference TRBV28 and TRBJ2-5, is DVKVTQSSRYLVKRTGEKVFLECVQDMDHENMFWYRQDPGLGLRLIYFSYDVKMKEKGDIPEGYSVSREKKERFSLILESASTNQTSMYLCASSPSGAYQETQYFGPGTRLLVL.

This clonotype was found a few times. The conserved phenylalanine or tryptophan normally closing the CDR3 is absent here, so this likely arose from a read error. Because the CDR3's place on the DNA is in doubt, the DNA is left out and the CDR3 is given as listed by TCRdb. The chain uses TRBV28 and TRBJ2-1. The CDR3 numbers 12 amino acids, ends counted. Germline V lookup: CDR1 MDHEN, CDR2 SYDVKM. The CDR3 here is CASSLGLRYPTL.

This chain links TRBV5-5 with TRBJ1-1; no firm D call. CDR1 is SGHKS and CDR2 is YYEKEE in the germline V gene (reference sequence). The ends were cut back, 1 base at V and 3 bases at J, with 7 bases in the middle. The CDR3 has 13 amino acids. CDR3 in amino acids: CASSLQTDTEAFF. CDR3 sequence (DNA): TGTGCCAGCAGCTTGCAGACCGACACTGAAGCTTTCTTT.